This TCR beta chain was retrieved from a study of blood T cell repertoires in COVID-19 (dated by TCRdb to 2020 to 2021). For the study in its entirety: Collaborator samples came from the United States, Italy and Spain and covered acute and convalescent phases of COVID-19. The samples were drawn from two sources: the first 160 participants of the ongoing ImmuneRACE study, and 1,254 subjects contributed by 6 global collaborators. Where available, HLA class I and class II types were obtained from metadata supplied by the sample provider rather than from assay-based typing. The repertoires were made available in a free public database intended to serve as a resource for research on the immune response to SARS-CoV-2. The sample metadata nearly always contained a de-identified subject ID, COVID-19 status, age in years and sex. Deeply sampled blood TCRbeta repertoires from subjects exposed to, actively infected with, or recovered from COVID-19 were included in the dataset. The prospective study material was composed of cDNA or gDNA derived from T cells, B-cell-depleted T cells, or PBMCs.

Each collaborating institution followed its own protocols to collect whole blood in K2EDTA tubes. Collaborator samples were shipped for TCRbeta analysis as frozen whole blood, isolated PBMCs, or DNA extracted from either sample type. Via the germline V gene, CDR1 is SGHVS and CDR2 FNYEAQ. The CDR3 has 15 amino acids, counting the end cysteine and phenylalanine. The read is trimmed to its CDR3 DNA, 45 bases read in frame from base 1. The V end gives up 5 bases and the J end 0 bases, leaving 5 bases in the junction not matched to a gene. The study at large found these results: How much clinical and demographic metadata was included differed by source and by participant, and the metadata was provided uncurated.

TCRbeta CDR3 regions were amplified from genomic DNA using the immunoSEQ Assay, a bias-controlled multiplex PCR. The authors' analysis ran thus. The number of nucleated cells in each sample was estimated by amplification of reference gene primers within the assay. To quantify the absolute abundance of each unique TCRbeta CDR3 rearrangement, sequence reads were collapsed and filtered. For each sample, productive Simpson clonality was calculated as the square root of Simpson's diversity index over productive rearrangements. TCRdb retrieved this table from immuneACCESS and kept in-frame rearrangements only. Not all clones are present; in checked studies, unresolved V genes account for under half, and no reason is known for the remainder. V and J calls and clone size come straight from that table; D and trimming were deduced from the DNA. A total of 370,000 or so clones appear in this sample, roughly 77% of them only once. The ten most abundant clones make up around 1% of the sample.

As to this clone: Its specific antigen is unknown. Within one base of it there is no much larger clone, and no base qualities were kept.

The source is a human donor with acute or convalescent COVID-19. The donor label of this sample is uncertain. The sequencing sample was made of peripheral blood. The sequence joins TRBV7-6 to TRBJ2-3, with 7 middle bases fitting TRBD2. The CDR3 protein: CASSPVGGSTDTQYF. The DNA sequence is TGTGCCAGCAGCCCAGTGGGGGGGAGCACAGATACGCAGTATTTT.